The 13 T cell receptor beta chains below were found in one sample sequenced in a study of cytomegalovirus exposure and HLA in healthy donors (dated by TCRdb to about 2017). Preparation of the library involved the immunoSEQ multiplex PCR assay. A mixture of 60 forward primers for TCR Vbeta segments and 13 reverse primers for TCR Jbeta segments was used in the multiplex PCR. The table was pulled from immuneACCESS by TCRdb, which kept in-frame rearrangements only. Such tables lose some clones; where checked, under half of the loss comes from unresolved V genes, and the rest has no known cause. This sample gives 90,000 to 110,000 clones in total; 73% of them show up just once. The ten largest clonotypes hold around 7.7% of the sample. Sequenced input: PBMCs. Receptor source: a man between 40 and 49 years old in good health and CMV-seronegative.

The chain couples TRBV7-8 to TRBJ2-1; TRBD2 agrees at 7 bases. Germline V lookup: CDR1 SGHVS, CDR2 FQNEAQ. J lost 8 bases, V lost 1 base, and 8 bases had no gene match. This CDR3 is 15 amino acids long. The CDR3 loop reads CASSLGASGEDEQFF. The CDR3, as DNA: TGTGCCAGCAGCTTAGGCGCTAGCGGAGAGGATGAGCAGTTCTTC.

This clone has just one count. V usage is TRBV7-3 and J usage is TRBJ2-3; tentatively, D is TRBD1 (6 bases). Germline V gene data show CDR1 as SGHTA and CDR2 as FQGTGA. The CDR3 covers 13 residues. Trimming left V 5 bases short and J 6 bases short, with 12 bases between. CDR3 in DNA: TGTGCCAGCAGCCCCCACAGGGCTGATACGCAGTATTTT. This translates into CASSPHRADTQYF.

The V and J genes are TRBV15 and TRBJ1-6; TRBD1 might be the D (5 bases). The CDR3 sequence is 17 residues long. Germline V gene sequence: CDR1 LNHNV, CDR2 YYDKDF (reference sequence). The germline V and J ends were trimmed by 6 bases and 0 bases, with 15 bases remaining between them. CDR3 loop: CATSKPGGNSYNSPLHF. The CDR3 nucleotides read TGTGCCACCAGTAAACCGGGGGGGAACTCCTATAATTCACCCCTCCACTTT.

This clone was seen a handful of times. The chain couples TRBV7-2 to TRBJ2-5; the D is unclear. Germline V gene data show CDR1 as SGHTA and CDR2 as FQGNSA. The CDR3 spans 15 residues. V gave up 5 bases and J gave up 1 base, with 14 bases separating them. CDR3 residues: CASSRPGVTQETQYF. As DNA, the CDR3 is TGTGCCAGCAGCCGCCCAGGTGTGACCCAAGAGACCCAGTACTTC.

The CDR3 spells CASSEEASNEQFF. The CDR3 bases are TGTGCCAGCAGTGAAGAGGCCTCCAATGAGCAGTTCTTC. The genes are TRBV6-4 and TRBJ2-1, with no clear D. The germline V gene has CDR1 MRHNA and CDR2 SNTAGT. V was trimmed by 3 bases and J by 6 bases, leaving 9 bases between them. The CDR3 extends over 13 amino acids.

The chain recombines TRBV7-9 with TRBJ2-7; tentative D call: TRBD1 (6 bases). The V end lost 0 bases, the J end lost 4 bases, and 7 bases lay between the germline ends. Looked up from germline, CDR1 is SEHNR and CDR2 is FQNEAQ (reference sequence). The length of the CDR3 is 13 residues. CDR3 amino acids: CASSLARGYEQYF. DNA for the CDR3: TGTGCCAGCAGCTTAGCCAGGGGTTACGAGCAGTACTTC.

This chain connects TRBV7-3 to TRBJ2-7; D is uncertain. Germline assignment: CDR1 SGHTA and CDR2 FQGTGA. V gave up 6 bases and J gave up 0 bases, with 12 bases separating them. The CDR3 is made up of 14 amino acids. CDR3 sequence reads: CASRAQSNSYEQYF. CDR3 DNA: TGTGCCAGCAGAGCGCAGTCGAACTCCTACGAGCAGTACTTC.

In its sample, this clone was seen a few times. This chain uses TRBV18 with TRBJ1-5; possible D gene TRBD1, 5 bases. This CDR3 contains 13 residues. Germline V gene sequence: CDR1 KGHSH, CDR2 LQKENI. The ends were cut back, 1 base at V and 8 bases at J, with 9 bases in the middle. The chain's CDR3 is CASSPRREEPQHF. The CDR3 DNA is TGTGCCAGCTCACCACGCAGGGAGGAGCCCCAGCATTTT.

This clone was picked up one time. V gene TRBV19 combines with J gene TRBJ2-7; perhaps TRBD1 as D (6 bases). Germline CDR1 is LNHDA and CDR2 is SQIVND (reference sequence). The CDR3 is made up of 14 amino acids. The V end was cut by 3 bases, the J end by 5 bases, with 14 bases between. DNA of the CDR3: TGTGCCAGTAGTATTTCAGGGGACGGCGACGAGCAGTACTTC. Protein sequence: CASSISGDGDEQYF. The whole variable domain, filled in from reference TRBV19 and TRBJ2-7, reads DGGITQSPKYLFRKEGQNVTLSCEQNLNHDAMYWYRQDPGQGLRLIYYSQIVNDFQKGDIAEGYSVSREKKESFPLTVTSAQKNPTAFYLCASSISGDGDEQYFGPGTRLTVT.

The chain employs TRBV9 and TRBJ2-1; D gene ambiguous. In germline, CDR1 is SGDLS, CDR2 YYNGEE. V lost 1 base and J lost 0, with 17 bases in between. This CDR3 has 18 residues. The CDR3 DNA follows: TGTGCCAGCAGCGTAAATCTCGAGACTCCCCGCTCCTACAATGAGCAGTTCTTC. Its protein product is CASSVNLETPRSYNEQFF.

The chain couples TRBV19 to TRBJ1-6, with 9 positions matching TRBD1. Germline V lookup: CDR1 LNHDA, CDR2 SQIVND (reference sequence). V was clipped by 7 bases and J by 4 bases; unmatched bases: 2. This CDR3 comprises 14 residues. CDR3 sequence (DNA): TGTGCCAGTATCGGGACAGGGTATAATTCACCCCTCCACTTT. Amino acid sequence: CASIGTGYNSPLHF.

The table lists this clone with a few counts. In this CDR3 the conserved last residue, phenylalanine or tryptophan, is missing, so a read error is likely. Because the CDR3's place on the DNA is in doubt, the DNA is left out and the CDR3 is given as listed by TCRdb. V gene TRBV9 combines with J gene TRBJ2-3; the tabulated D call, TRBD2, remains unverified against the DNA. Per the germline V gene, CDR1 is SGDLS and CDR2 is YYNGEE. The CDR3 is 15 amino acids in total, end residues counted. The CDR3 sequence is CACPGPRFNTSGGAD.

This sequence joins TRBV10-3 and TRBJ1-3; TRBD1 agrees at 7 bases. The CDR3 sequence is 16 residues long. Losses at the gene ends were 2 bases for V and 0 bases for J; bases not matched to a gene: 4. Germline lookup yields CDR1 ENHRY and CDR2 SYGVKD. CDR3 loop: CAISEMTGRSGNTIYF. Written as DNA, the CDR3 is TGTGCCATCAGTGAGATGACAGGGCGCTCTGGAAACACCATATATTTT.